These 29 T cell receptor beta chains were all obtained from the same sample, sequenced in a study of control samples from healthy donors and cancer patients. Repertoires were generated with immunoSEQ multiplex PCR, while TCRdb's copy carries only in-frame clones and drops some. The table lists 95,000 to 150,000 clones, more than 70% of them singletons. Sequences were obtained from blood. All receptors derive from a man between 60 and 70 years old in good health.

The V and J genes are TRBV6-1 and TRBJ2-4, with 10 bases aligning to TRBD1. Per germline, CDR1 MNHNS and CDR2 SASEGT. This CDR3 comprises 16 residues. Losses at the gene ends were 1 base for V and 9 bases for J; bases not matched to a gene: 9. The CDR3 DNA reads as TGTGCCAGCAGTGAAGGTTGGGGGACAGGGGTTCGCATTCAGTACTTC. Translated: CASSEGWGTGVRIQYF.

The gene calls are TRBV3-1 (or the pseudogene TRBV3-2) and TRBJ2-1, with unresolved D. The V end was cut by 8 bases, the J end by 4 bases, with 15 bases between. This CDR3 has 14 amino acids. Germline V gene sequence: CDR1 LGHDT, CDR2 YNNKEL (reference sequence). The CDR3 DNA is TGTGCCAGCCCCACGAGTTCAGTTTACAATGAGCAGTTCTTC. This translates into CASPTSSVYNEQFF.

This clone was observed a few times. The V call is TRBV19, the J call TRBJ1-5, with 7 bases matching TRBD1. Germline CDR1 is LNHDA and CDR2 is SQIVND (reference sequence). CDR3 size: 15 residues. Trimming cost V 7 bases and J 0 bases; bases outside gene matches: 6. CDR3 in DNA: TGTGCCAGTACCGACACAGGGGCTAGCAATCAGCCCCAGCATTTT. This translates into CASTDTGASNQPQHF.

The chain combines TRBV24-1 with TRBJ2-5; D is perhaps TRBD1 (6 bases). Trimming took off 2 bases at V and 5 bases at J, with 14 bases between the two ends. Per the germline V gene, CDR1 is KGHDR and CDR2 is SFDVKD. This CDR3 is 15 amino acids long. CDR3 sequence reads: CATSDSQGIGETQYF. The CDR3 DNA reads as TGTGCCACCAGTGATTCTCAGGGGATCGGGGAGACCCAGTACTTC.

The chain carries TRBV3-1 (or the pseudogene TRBV3-2) and TRBJ2-3; D ambiguous. The CDR3 contains 16 residues. CDR1 is LGHDT and CDR2 is YNNKEL in the germline V gene (reference sequence). The V gene lost 0 bases and the J gene lost 0 bases, with 10 bases spanning the gap. CDR3 loop: CASSQDTIPSTDTQYF. In DNA form, the CDR3 reads TGTGCCAGCAGCCAAGATACCATACCTAGCACAGATACGCAGTATTTT.

V usage is TRBV11-1 and J usage is TRBJ1-2; TRBD1 matches 8 bases. J was trimmed by 4 bases and V by 8 bases; bases with no gene match: 9. The length of the CDR3 is 14 residues. Germline values: CDR1 SGHAT, CDR2 FQDESV (reference sequence). This CDR3 is CASAPGQAPYGYTF. CDR3 DNA sequence: TGTGCCAGCGCCCCGGGACAGGCGCCCTATGGCTACACCTTC.

V and J are TRBV11-2 and TRBJ2-3; 9 bases line up with TRBD1. In germline, CDR1 is SGHAT, CDR2 FQNNGV. The ends lost 3 bases at V and 6 bases at J; junction bases unmatched: 7. The CDR3 has 15 amino acids. CDR3 sequence: CASSFEGQGVDTQYF. As DNA, the CDR3 is TGTGCCAGCAGCTTCGAGGGACAGGGAGTGGATACGCAGTATTTT.

The chain has TRBV2 and TRBJ1-2; D gene uncertain. The CDR3 is 12 residues long. V shed 5 bases and J shed 4 bases, with 8 bases lying between them. CDR1 SNHLY and CDR2 FYNNEI come from the germline V gene. DNA of the CDR3: TGTGCCAGCAGTCGCCTGAGCTATGGCTACACCTTC. The encoded protein is CASSRLSYGYTF. Looking up the rest from reference TRBV2 and TRBJ1-2 gives the full variable domain: EPEVTQTPSHQVTQMGQEVILRCVPISNHLYFYWYRQILGQKVEFLVSFYNNEISEKSEIFDDQFSVERPDGSNFTLKIRSTKLEDSAMYFCASSRLSYGYTFGSGTRLTVV.

The J gene is TRBJ1-3, the V gene TRBV9, with 7 nucleotides matching TRBD1. The germline gives CDR1 SGDLS, CDR2 YYNGEE. The CDR3 runs 14 residues. After removal of 3 bases from V and 3 bases from J, the junction contained 3 bases not matched to a gene. The CDR3 nucleotides read TGTGCCAGCAGCGCGACAGGGTTTGGAAACACCATATATTTT. It specifies CASSATGFGNTIYF.

The genes are TRBV5-4 and TRBJ1-6; D may be TRBD1 (6 bases). In germline, CDR1 is SGHNT, CDR2 YYREEE (reference sequence). The V end was cut by 0 bases, the J end by 10 bases, with 11 bases between. The CDR3 is 14 residues long. CDR3 residues: CASSLGQVASPLHF. The DNA for the CDR3 is TGTGCCAGCAGCTTGGGACAGGTGGCGTCACCCCTCCACTTT.

The rearrangement joins TRBV5-1 to TRBJ1-1; 10 nucleotides agree with TRBD1. This CDR3 spans 14 amino acids. The V segment lost 2 bases and the J segment 7 bases; nucleotides outside the gene matches: 5. Germline assignment: CDR1 SGHRS and CDR2 YFSETQ. CDR3 residues: CASSFGTGVGEAFF. CDR3 bases: TGCGCCAGCAGCTTCGGGACAGGGGTTGGTGAAGCTTTCTTT.

The chain has TRBV5-6 and TRBJ2-1, with TRBD1 matching 10 bases. The germline V gene encodes CDR1 SGHDT and CDR2 YYEEEE. The V segment lost 0 bases and the J segment 4 bases; nucleotides outside the gene matches: 4. The CDR3 has 16 residues. The CDR3 DNA is TGTGCCAGCAGCTTGGTCCGACAGGGGGCTTACAATGAGCAGTTCTTC. Its protein product is CASSLVRQGAYNEQFF.

The chain carries TRBV5-1 and TRBJ2-5, with D maybe TRBD2 (5 bases). The germline gives CDR1 SGHRS, CDR2 YFSETQ. The CDR3 runs 14 residues. The V and J ends lost 2 bases and 2 bases respectively, with 10 bases between them. As DNA, the CDR3 is TGCGCCAGCAGCTTATCAGCGGTACAAGAGACCCAGTACTTC. Translating gives CASSLSAVQETQYF.

This chain links TRBV6-1 with TRBJ2-4; D is perhaps TRBD1 (5 bases). Trimming cost V 2 bases and J 9 bases, with 14 bases left between them. This CDR3 region has 14 residues. Germline values: CDR1 MNHNS, CDR2 SASEGT. The CDR3 here is CASSEMAGNSIQYF. DNA for the CDR3: TGTGCCAGCAGTGAAATGGCAGGGAATAGCATTCAGTACTTC.

V is TRBV6-5 and J is TRBJ2-3; TRBD1 matches at 7 bases. The CDR3 is 13 residues long. Germline CDR1 reads MNHEY; CDR2 reads SVGAGI. V shed 11 bases, J shed 1 base, and the junction held 6 bases outside the gene matches. The CDR3 is CAVRQGGTDTQYF. In DNA form, the CDR3 reads TGTGCCGTCAGACAGGGCGGCACAGATACGCAGTATTTT.

V usage is TRBV28 and J usage is TRBJ2-4; 10 bases are a match to TRBD2. CDR3 length equals 14 residues. V shed 8 bases, J shed 1 base, and the junction held 2 bases outside the gene matches. Germline V gene sequence: CDR1 MDHEN, CDR2 SYDVKM. As DNA, the CDR3 is TGTGCCAGCCTACTAGCGGGGGCCAAAAACATTCAGTACTTC. Its protein is CASLLAGAKNIQYF.

J is TRBJ2-3 and V is TRBV19; D gene uncertain. CDR3 length: 14 amino acids. Trimming stripped 3 bases from V and 6 bases from J, with 13 bases between. Germline V CDR1 and CDR2: LNHDA, SQIVND (reference sequence). CDR3 nucleotides: TGTGCCAGTAGTATTGTATCGCAACGGGATACGCAGTATTTT. It codes for CASSIVSQRDTQYF.

The chain couples TRBV13 to TRBJ1-1; no clear D. The germline V and J ends were trimmed by 5 bases and 0 bases, with 10 bases remaining between them. This CDR3 is 14 amino acids long. Germline CDR1 is PRHDT and CDR2 is FYEKMQ (reference sequence). The CDR3 protein is CASSLYLMNTEAFF. The CDR3 DNA is TGTGCCAGCAGCCTCTACCTAATGAACACTGAAGCTTTCTTT.

The chain recombines TRBV23-1 with TRBJ1-4; possibly TRBD1 for D (6 bases). TRBV23-1 has ORF status, its function being uncertain. V was clipped by 4 bases and J by 8 bases, with 20 bases between them. This CDR3 has 16 residues. The CDR3 spells CASSLPKKSGTEKLFF. DNA of the CDR3: TGCGCCAGCAGTCTCCCCAAGAAATCCGGGACAGAAAAACTGTTTTTT.

The V call is TRBV14, the J call TRBJ1-2; D unresolved. V dropped 4 bases and J dropped 7 bases, with 10 bases sitting between them. Germline V gene sequence: CDR1 SGHDN, CDR2 FVKESK. The CDR3 has 12 amino acids. This CDR3 is CASSRWEGGYTF. CDR3 DNA sequence: TGTGCCAGCAGCCGGTGGGAGGGTGGCTACACCTTC.

This rearrangement joins TRBV4-2 to TRBJ2-3; D is uncertain. V lost 0 bases to trimming and J lost 7 bases, with 5 bases between them. This CDR3 has 12 residues. Germline V gives CDR1 LGHNA, CDR2 YNFKEQ. Here the CDR3 reads CASSQEMNTQYF. Written as DNA, the CDR3 is TGTGCCAGCAGCCAAGAGATGAATACGCAGTATTTT.

The CDR3 region is CASSGGTGYEQYF. The DNA of the CDR3 is TGTGCCAGCAGTGGGGGGACAGGGTACGAGCAGTACTTC. This chain links TRBV12-3 or TRBV12-4 with TRBJ2-7, with 9 bases aligning to TRBD1. With 5 bases clipped from V and 4 bases from J, the junction kept 3 bases outside the gene matches. The CDR3 runs to 13 residues.

The genes are TRBV3-1 (or the pseudogene TRBV3-2) and TRBJ2-4; D not certain. Germline V CDR1 and CDR2: LGHDT, YNNKEL (reference sequence). The CDR3 extends over 16 amino acids. The V gene lost 1 base and the J gene lost 2 bases, with 12 bases spanning the gap. This chain's CDR3 is CASSQVPFFTKNIQYF. The CDR3 region has the DNA TGTGCCAGCAGCCAAGTACCCTTCTTTACCAAAAACATTCAGTACTTC.

J is TRBJ2-3 and V is TRBV19, with 7 bases that match TRBD2. The germline V gene encodes CDR1 LNHDA and CDR2 SQIVND (reference sequence). V was clipped by 4 bases and J by 3 bases; unmatched bases: 7. The CDR3 spans 15 residues. Here the CDR3 reads CASSKHRAGTDTQYF. CDR3 coding DNA: TGTGCCAGTAGTAAGCATAGAGCGGGGACAGATACGCAGTATTTT.

This clone occurred once. This sequence joins TRBV2 and TRBJ2-7; the D gene is possibly TRBD1 (5 bases). This CDR3 has 13 residues. Per the germline V gene, CDR1 is SNHLY and CDR2 is FYNNEI. The V end lost 4 bases, the J end lost 1 base, and 8 bases lay between the germline ends. CDR3 DNA: TGTGCCAGCAGTGTACACAGGTCCTACGAGCAGTACTTC. It translates to CASSVHRSYEQYF.

J is TRBJ1-1 and V is TRBV19; 7 bases map to TRBD1. The V segment lost 4 bases and the J segment 1 base; nucleotides outside the gene matches: 3. The CDR3 is made up of 14 amino acids. The germline V gene has CDR1 LNHDA and CDR2 SQIVND (reference sequence). CDR3 nucleotide sequence: TGTGCCAGTAGTAGGGACAGATCGAACACTGAAGCTTTCTTT. It translates to CASSRDRSNTEAFF.

A few counts support this clone. This chain connects TRBV5-4 to TRBJ2-3; D is undetermined. The CDR3 has 13 amino acids. The V gene's germline CDR1 is SGHNT and CDR2 YYREEE (reference sequence). Deletions cut 4 bases from V and 4 bases from J, with 10 bases between. CDR3 protein: CASSGVLPDTQYF. The CDR3 DNA reads TGTGCCAGCAGCGGGGTACTACCAGATACGCAGTATTTT.

This clone has a handful of counts. The V and J genes are TRBV10-3 and TRBJ1-6, with 8 nucleotides matching TRBD1. CDR1 ENHRY and CDR2 SYGVKD come from the germline V gene. The V and J ends lost 3 bases and 5 bases, in that order; junction bases with no gene match: 3. The CDR3 covers 15 residues. The CDR3 DNA is TGTGCCATCAGTGATTCGGGACAGGATAATTCACCCCTCCACTTT. The encoded protein is CAISDSGQDNSPLHF.

The genes are TRBV7-2 and TRBJ1-5; D gene ambiguous. Trimming left V 1 base short and J 7 bases short, with 8 bases between. This CDR3 spans 13 amino acids. Germline lookup yields CDR1 SGHTA and CDR2 FQGNSA. In nucleotides, the CDR3 is TGTGCCAGCAGCTTAGACGGTTCCCAGCCCCAGCATTTT. This encodes CASSLDGSQPQHF.